The present T cell receptor (beta chain) was sequenced within a study of T-cell reconstitution after alpha-beta-depleted transplantation in children (dated by TCRdb to 2015 to 2016). Background on the whole study: The study quantitatively tracked T-cell immune reconstitution after TCRalphabeta/CD19-depleted allogeneic hematopoietic cell transplantation in children using TCR repertoire profiling.

The library was prepared using PCR. TCRdb lists the instrument as Illumina HiSeq 2500. TCR library preparation used molecular barcoding, with unique molecular identifiers applied to normalize quantification of the TCRbeta repertoire. TCRdb handled the public reads itself, with Q25 trimming in fastp and clone calling in MiXCR, and kept productive beta chains. Identical CDR3 proteins give one entry, which carries the most common genes and DNA. Across this sample there are approximately 220,000 distinct CDR3 sequences, with approximately 19% seen only once. Around two fifths of the sample is in the top ten clones. A note on this clonotype: Its antigen remains unidentified. No much larger clone exists at a distance of one base, and base qualities are not known.

The treatment or condition label, as the study defines it: allogeneic hematopoietic cell transplantation with graft depleted of TCRalphabeta T cells and CD19 B cells. The transplant recipients were children given TCRalphabeta/CD19-depleted allogeneic hematopoietic cell grafts. Overall study outcomes, separate from this receptor: The apparently early alphabetaT-cell count recovery about two months after transplant was reportedly dependent on only several hundred rapidly expanded clones derived from non-depleted graft cells. The frequencies of hyperexpanded clones fell over the following months, and after one year, T-cell counts and TCRbeta diversity were mostly attributed to newly produced T cells. The high TCRbeta diversity at day 60 in some patients was ascribed to recipient T cells and intrathymic progenitors that had survived conditioning.

The CDR1 and CDR2 encoded by the germline V gene are SQVTM and ANQGSEA. V lost 6 bases and J lost 6 bases; the stretch between them is 12 bases long. The CDR3 spans 11 residues, from the cysteine through the phenylalanine. Of all the DNA, just the CDR3 is kept, 33 bases in frame from base 1. The receptor comes from a male patient aged 2 to 10 who had a stem cell transplant for acute lymphoblastic leukemia, so the T cells may come from the graft donor. This specimen was PBMCs, mostly from graft donor cells, taken 360 days after TCRalphabeta/CD19-depleted stem cell transplant. This chain joins TRBV29-1 to TRBJ2-7; too little of a D gene remains to name it. The CDR3 region: CSVALGVEQYF. DNA sequence: TGCAGCGTCGCCCTTGGGGTCGAGCAGTACTTC.